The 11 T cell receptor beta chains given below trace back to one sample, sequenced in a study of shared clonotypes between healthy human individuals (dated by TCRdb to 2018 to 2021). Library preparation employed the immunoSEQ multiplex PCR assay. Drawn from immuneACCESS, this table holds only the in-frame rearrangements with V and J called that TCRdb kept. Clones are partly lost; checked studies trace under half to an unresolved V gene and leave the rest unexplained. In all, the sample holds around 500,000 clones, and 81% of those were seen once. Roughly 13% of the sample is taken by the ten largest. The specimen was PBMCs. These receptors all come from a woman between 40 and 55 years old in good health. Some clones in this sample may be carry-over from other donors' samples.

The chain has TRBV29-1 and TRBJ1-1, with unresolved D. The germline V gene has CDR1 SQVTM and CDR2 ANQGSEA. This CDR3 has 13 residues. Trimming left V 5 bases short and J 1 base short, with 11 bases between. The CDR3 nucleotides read TGCAGCGTTCGGAGGGCCCCGAACACTGAAGCTTTCTTT. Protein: CSVRRAPNTEAFF.

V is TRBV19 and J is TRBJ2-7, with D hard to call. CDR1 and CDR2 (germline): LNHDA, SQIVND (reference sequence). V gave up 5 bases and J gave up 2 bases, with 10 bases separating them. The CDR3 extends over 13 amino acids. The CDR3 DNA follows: TGTGCCAGTAGTCATGACAAAACCTACGAGCAGTACTTC. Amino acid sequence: CASSHDKTYEQYF.

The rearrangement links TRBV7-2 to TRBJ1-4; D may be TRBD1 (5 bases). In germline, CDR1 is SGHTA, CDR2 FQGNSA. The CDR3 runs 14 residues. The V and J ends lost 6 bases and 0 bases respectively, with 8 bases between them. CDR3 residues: CASSGGATNEKLFF. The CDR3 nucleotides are TGTGCCAGCAGTGGGGGGGCAACTAATGAAAAACTGTTTTTT.

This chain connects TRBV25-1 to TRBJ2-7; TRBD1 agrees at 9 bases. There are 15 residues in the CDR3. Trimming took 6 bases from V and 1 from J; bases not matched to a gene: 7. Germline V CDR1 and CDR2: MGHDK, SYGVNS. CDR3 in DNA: TGTGCCAGCAGCCGCCCCGGGACAGGGTCCTACGAGCAGTACTTC. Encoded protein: CASSRPGTGSYEQYF.

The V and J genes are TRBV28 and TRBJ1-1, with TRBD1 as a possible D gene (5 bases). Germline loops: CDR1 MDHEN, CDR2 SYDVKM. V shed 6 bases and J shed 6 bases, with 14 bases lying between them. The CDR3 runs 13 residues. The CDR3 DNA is TGTGCCAGCAGGCCAGGGCCTAGGGCTGAAGCTTTCTTT. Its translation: CASRPGPRAEAFF.

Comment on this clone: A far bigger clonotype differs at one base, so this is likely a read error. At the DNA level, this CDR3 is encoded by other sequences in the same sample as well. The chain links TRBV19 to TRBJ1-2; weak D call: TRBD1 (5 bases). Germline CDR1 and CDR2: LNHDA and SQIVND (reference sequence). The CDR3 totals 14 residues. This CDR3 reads CASSTPGLNAHYTF. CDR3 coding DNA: TGCGCCAGTAGTACCCCGGGACTCAATGCGCACTACACCTTC.

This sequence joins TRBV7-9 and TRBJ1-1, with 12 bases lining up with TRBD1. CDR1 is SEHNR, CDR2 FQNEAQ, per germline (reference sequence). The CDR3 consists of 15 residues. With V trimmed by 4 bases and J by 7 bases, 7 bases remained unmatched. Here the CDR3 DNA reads TGTGCCAGCAGCTCCCGGGACAGGGGGCCTGATGAAGCTTTCTTT. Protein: CASSSRDRGPDEAFF.

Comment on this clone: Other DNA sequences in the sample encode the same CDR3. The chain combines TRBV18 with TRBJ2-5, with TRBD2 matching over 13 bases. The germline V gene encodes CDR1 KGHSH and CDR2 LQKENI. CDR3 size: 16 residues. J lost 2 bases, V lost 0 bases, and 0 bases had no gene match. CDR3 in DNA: TGTGCCAGCTCACCACCGGGACTAGCGGGACAAGAGACCCAGTACTTC. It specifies CASSPPGLAGQETQYF.

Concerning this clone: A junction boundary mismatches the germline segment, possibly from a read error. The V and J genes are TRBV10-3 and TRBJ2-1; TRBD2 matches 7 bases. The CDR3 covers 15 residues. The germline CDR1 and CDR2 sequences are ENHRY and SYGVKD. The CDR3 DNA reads TGTGCCAGCAGTCTACCGGGGTTGTGGGAGGGCCCGCCGGTCTTC. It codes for CASSLPGLWEGPPVF.

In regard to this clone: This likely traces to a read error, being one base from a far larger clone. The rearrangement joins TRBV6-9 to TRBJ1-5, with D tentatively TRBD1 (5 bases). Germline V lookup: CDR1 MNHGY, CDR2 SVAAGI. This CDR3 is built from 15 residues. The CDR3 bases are TGTGCCAGCAGACCCGGTGGCAGGGACTATCAGCCCCGGCATTTT. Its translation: CASRPGGRDYQPRHF.

CDR3 sequence: CAWDNTGGAPEAFF. The CDR3 DNA is TGTGCCTGGGACAACACTGGGGGGGCCCCTGAAGCTTTCTTT. V gene TRBV19 combines with J gene TRBJ1-1; D possibly corresponds to TRBD1 (6 bases). Trimming removed 11 bases from V and 6 bases from J, with 22 bases in between. CDR3 length: 14 residues. Germline values: CDR1 LNHDA, CDR2 SQIVND (reference sequence).